This TCR beta chain stems from a study of PD-1 blockade in classical Hodgkin lymphoma. Assay: immunoSEQ multiplex PCR; the TCRdb copy retains only in-frame clones and omits some. The table lists over 50,000 clones, roughly 66% of them singletons. Every patient experienced relapse after autologous stem cell transplantation, and brentuximab vedotin exposure varied. Complete response, partial response or progressive disease made up the best responses. Overall study results and limits: Some patients started nivolumab under 1 year after ASCT, and they were excluded. TCR diversity in CD4+, not CD8+, cells rose significantly by C4D1. A reduction in baseline TCR diversity was reportedly seen in newly diagnosed patients relative to healthy donors.

Germline CDR1 KGHSH, CDR2 LQKENI. V was pared by 1 base and J by 2 bases, with 6 bases between. The CDR3 is made up of 14 amino acids. With regard to this clone: Its target is unknown.

The V call is TRBV18, the J call TRBJ2-1; weak D call: TRBD2 (6 bases). This specimen was peripheral blood mononuclear cells (PBMCs), taken before the second cycle of nivolumab. The TCR was taken from a human donor with classical Hodgkin lymphoma. The CDR3 sequence: CASSPLAAYNEQFF. For the CDR3, the DNA is TGTGCCAGCTCACCACTAGCGGCCTACAATGAGCAGTTCTTC.